The T cell receptor beta chain under discussion was sequenced for a study of T cell responses to AZD1222 COVID-19 vaccine. Method: immunoSEQ multiplex PCR; TCRdb's copy keeps in-frame clones and lacks some. There are more than 70,000 clones in the sample; about 85% occur only once, and about 1.4% lies in the top ten. In germline, CDR1 is SEHNR, CDR2 FQNEAQ (reference sequence). The ends were cut back, 5 bases at V and 4 bases at J, with 11 bases in the middle. CDR3 size: 13 residues. Here the sequenced sample was peripheral blood, taken on day 0 of AZD1222 vaccination. The sequence came from an adult in good health. The chain is built from TRBV7-9 and TRBJ1-1; tentative D call: TRBD1 (6 bases). CDR3 sequence: CASSRAGATEAFF. CDR3 coding DNA: TGTGCCAGCAGCCGAGCGGGGGCCACTGAAGCTTTCTTT.